This record looks at one T cell receptor beta chain sequence and its context. This clone appeared a single time. Its antigen is unknown. No per-base quality is available; no much larger clone lies one base away. Reading from cysteine to phenylalanine, the CDR3 counts 17 amino acids. The entry retains the CDR3 DNA only, 51 bases that are in frame from base 1. As encoded in the germline V gene, CDR1 is LGHNA while CDR2 is YSLEER. Here V drops 0 bases and J drops 1 base, and the junction holds 8 bases not matched to any gene. The library was made by the immunoSEQ multiplex PCR assay. A mixture of 60 forward primers for TCR Vbeta segments and 13 reverse primers for TCR Jbeta segments was used in the multiplex PCR. The CDR3 region of rearranged TCR beta genes was amplified from genomic DNA with a multiplex PCR assay. The Illumina HiSeq System was used to sequence the amplified TCR beta libraries as 87-base-pair reads. From the authors' description of their analysis: A later analysis tallied around 80 million unique TCR beta chains across the 610 or so repertoires, and approximately 12 million of those chains were shared by two or more donors. To remove PCR and sequencing errors, raw reads were error-corrected and collapsed into unique sequences using a nearest-neighbor algorithm that merged closely related sequences. To assign V, D and J gene segments, CDR3 sequences were aligned to IMGT reference sequences. For a sequence to be retained, a match of at least six nucleotides was required to both a V gene segment and a J gene segment. A rearrangement was called productive if the CDR3 had no stop codons and remained in frame with V and J, and every other rearrangement was called non-productive. Following IMGT convention, CDR3 was defined as the stretch from the second conserved V-encoded cysteine up to the conserved J-encoded phenylalanine. Sequences without an unambiguous match to a single V gene segment were excluded from the earlier analysis of about 600 of the donors. An earlier analysis of 587 of the donors classified V segments as functional when productive rearrangements were above 56.7% and as segregating when the standard deviation between donors was above 5%. To diagnose cytomegalovirus status from the catalog of TCR beta chain sequences, a statistical classification framework was built. V and J gene assignment, in a later analysis, came from comparing TCR nucleotide sequences with IMGT/GENE-DB human TR gene sequences. A later analysis assigned CDR3 sequences and most-parsimonious VDJ recombination scenarios with the TCRdist pipeline. In a later analysis, every TCR beta chain was defined by the combination of its CDR3 amino acid sequence and its V-gene family, and reads without a unique V-gene family were dropped. In a later analysis, some 600 highly shared, low-generation-probability nucleotide sequences were removed to address suspected cross-contamination and a sequencing artifact. In a later analysis, a clonal expansion index for each public chain was calculated from normalized within-repertoire ranks of inferred template counts. In a later analysis, generation probabilities were computed with a VDJ recombination model fitted to out-of-frame rearrangements, and the resulting probabilities were checked against IGoR. Hypergeometric tests were used in a later analysis to score TCR-TCR, TCR-HLA and TCR-CMV co-occurrence, with a repertoire-size bias correction applied to the TCR pairs. False discovery rates were estimated in a later analysis by permuting HLA or CMV assignments 20 times. In a later analysis, co-occurring TCRs were grouped with DBSCAN, and TCRdist sequence similarity was added when clustering was performed within HLA-allele-positive subsets. Co-occurrence clustering excluded repertoires with fewer than 30,000 or more than 120,000 public chains, plus five with anomalous nucleotide sharing. This is the immuneACCESS table as TCRdb keeps it, with only in-frame sequences that have V and J called. A part of the clones is gone; compared with another copy, unresolved V genes explain less than half, and the rest is unexplained. The DNA was the basis for D and trimming; V, J and clone size are from that table. The sample data list under 60,000 clones, and approximately 82% of these were observed just once. In total, the top ten clones hold about 3.1% of the sample.

This sample is drawn from a study of cytomegalovirus exposure and HLA in healthy donors (dated by TCRdb to 2017 to 2019). Notes on the research overall: An earlier analysis of roughly 500 of the donors reported about 300 Gb of sequence data and 117 million unique TCR beta sequences obtained from approximately 180 million T cells. An early release covering roughly 640 HLA-typed donors comprised about 310 gigabases of sequencing data and around 80 million unique TCR sequences. Of the roughly 400 genotyped donors, roughly 80% fell in the genetic ancestry cluster associated with self-reported Caucasian donors. The aim of the study was to test whether cataloging public T cell receptors could identify signatures of past pathogen exposure. The T cell repertoires of several hundred subjects were profiled by immunosequencing and related to cytomegalovirus serostatus. In addition to the first cohort of around 670 subjects, a separate validation cohort of 100 to 150 different subjects was used. To predict cytomegalovirus infection status, the study combined high-throughput TCR immunosequencing, statistical association of individual TCRs with disease status, and machine learning. A later analysis re-analyzed previously published TCR beta repertoires from several hundred donors and added high-resolution HLA genotyping to study TCR occurrence patterns. In the later analysis, no new phenotypic data were used to find candidate immune exposures; instead, reliance was placed on TCR beta sequences and their occurrence across donors. An earlier analysis of approximately 500 of the donors applied high-throughput TCR beta sequencing to assess whether each TCR beta V gene segment acted as functional or pseudogenic. Donor age, sex, ethnicity and CMV serostatus were compiled together with the repertoire data. A later genetic analysis took genome-wide SNP genotypes for about three fifths of the 666 donors and used that subset as a discovery cohort. Every discovery cohort repertoire had been produced on one sequencing platform. Both class I and class II loci were covered by HLA typing, at four-digit resolution. The number of donors typed differed by locus, with about 629-630 for A, B, C, DRB1 and DQB1, more than 500 for DQA1, 600 to 610 for DPA1, and under 490 for DPB1. Roughly 5 DR-DQ haplotypes were handled as single units for association and clustering because linkage in the cohort was strong. On average, 235,054 unique TCR beta nucleotide sequences were sequenced per donor among a few hundred genotyped donors of the cohort, with roughly 18% of those sequences being non-productive. Broader findings and caveats from the paper: A later analysis associated 17,000 or so TCR beta sequences with specific HLA alleles at a false discovery rate of 0.05. Compared with the roughly 700-donor mean, donors in an Asian-associated ancestry cluster had fewer N-insertions in productive TCRs, according to a later genetic analysis. The study listed 150 to 200 TCR beta chains as associated with cytomegalovirus. In a later analysis, HLA-associated TCR beta chains showed more clonal expansion and lower generation probabilities than non-associated chains that were equally common. Strong co-occurrence of HLA alleles, especially DR and DQ, made assigning TCR associations to individual alleles difficult. Immune exposure information for the cohort was limited to CMV serostatus. In an earlier analysis of 587 of the donors, most TCR beta V segments appeared in productive rearrangements about 90% or about 30% of the time, broadly matching IMGT annotations. The classifier was reported to diagnose cytomegalovirus status with high specificity and sensitivity in both the original cohort and the validation cohort. Some IMGT-functional V segments, including TRBV6-2 and TRBV6-3, could not be told apart with the 87-base-pair reads, so those segments were excluded. Because some donors lacked HLA typing at each locus, the association tests relied only on the typed subset. According to a later analysis, most CMV-associated TCR beta chains appeared to be HLA-restricted, and the HLA associations seemed to be driven largely by CMV exposure. A later analysis found that TCR association rates varied across HLA loci, with DRB1 alleles showing the most associated TCRs and HLA-C alleles the fewest. A further reported finding was that TCR beta sequences accurately predicted the HLA-A and HLA-B alleles for most subjects in the first cohort. A later analysis reported that several top co-occurrence clusters appeared linked to parvovirus B19, influenza, CMV and Epstein-Barr virus. Roughly uniform sequencing depth across donors was assumed in presence/absence analyses, although this assumption may not hold. Because counts were too low, about 17 rarely observed V segments, including chromosome 9 orphons, were excluded from the earlier analysis of 587 of the donors. A few of the identified cytomegalovirus-associated TCR beta chains were confirmed in vitro to be specific for cytomegalovirus antigens. Most TCR sequences were seen in very few donors, while some public TCRs were found in many individuals. A cluster of highly shared sequence variants was judged likely to be a technical artifact of the sequencing pipeline. In a later genetic analysis, a missense DCLRE1C variant was associated with V-gene and J-gene trimming of TCR beta chains, and the association was replicated in an independent cohort. Correlated functional status among segregating V segments might be attributable to linkage disequilibrium, but an unknown experimental factor could not be ruled out. The authors suggested that the approach could potentially be generalized to other disease states and immunological phenotypes. In this cohort, only TCR beta chains were sequenced, and detectable features were limited by the absence of alpha or paired-chain data.

The cohort consisted of 600 to 700 healthy bone marrow donors. At the time of sampling, every cohort member was nominally healthy, though immune exposures that went unrecorded were likely present. The donor tested CMV seronegative and was one of the 352 seronegative cohort members. A peripheral blood sample was collected from each donor, and TCR beta sequencing was performed on peripheral blood mononuclear cells. Genomic DNA extraction from the blood cell samples was performed with the Qiagen DNeasy Blood Extraction Kit. The sequence was obtained from a man aged 45-60 years in good health and CMV-seronegative. The chain joins TRBV4-3 to TRBJ2-7; 8 bases in between match TRBD2. Sample: PBMCs. The DNA is as follows: TGCGCCAGCAGCCAAGATCTATGGCGGGGGGTTTCCTACGAGCAGTACTTC. This is translated as CASSQDLWRGVSYEQYF.